A selection of T cell receptor beta chains follows, all from one sample in a study of T cells in localized non-small cell lung cancer. The data were produced by immunoSEQ multiplex PCR, yet TCRdb's version contains in-frame clones alone and is incomplete. This table has roughly 64,000 clones, around 81% appearing once. This sample comprised PBMCs, obtained before any cancer treatment. These receptors all stem from a man aged 40 to 69 with stage II lung adenocarcinoma. Both conserved end residues are part of each CDR3. Each record gives: clone size, J gene, D gene, V gene, CDR3 DNA, CDR3 protein. A D gene is named only where the DNA matches it firmly. Size is omitted from some rows. Given values are once, few, many or a class for expanded clones.

clone size: NA
J gene: TRBJ1-4
D gene: TRBD1
V gene: TRBV14
CDR3 DNA: TGTGCCAGCAGCCCTTGGACAGGGTCGGAACTGTTTTTT
CDR3 protein: CASSPWTGSELFF

clone size: NA
J gene: TRBJ1-4
D gene: NA
V gene: TRBV21-1
CDR3 DNA: TGTGCCAGCAGCATCGGGACAGGGGGCCGTTTGTGTGAAAAACTGTTTTTT
CDR3 protein: CASSIGTGGRLCEKLFF

clone size: NA
J gene: TRBJ2-7
D gene: NA
V gene: TRBV6-6
CDR3 DNA: TGTGCCAGCAGCCCCGCTGGGGCCCCCTACGAGCAGTACTTC
CDR3 protein: CASSPAGAPYEQYF

clone size: medium-sized
J gene: TRBJ2-5
D gene: NA
V gene: TRBV29-1
CDR3 DNA: TGCAGCGTTGTCGCAACGGAGACCCAGTACTTC
CDR3 protein: CSVVATETQYF

clone size: NA
J gene: TRBJ2-7
D gene: NA
V gene: TRBV7-8
CDR3 DNA: TGTGCCAGCAGCCGCGCAGGGAACTACGAGCAGTACTTC
CDR3 protein: CASSRAGNYEQYF

clone size: few
J gene: TRBJ2-5
D gene: NA
V gene: TRBV21-1
CDR3 DNA: TGTGCCAGCAGCAAATTGGAGACTAGCGGACAAGAGACCCAGTACTTC
CDR3 protein: CASSKLETSGQETQYF

clone size: NA
J gene: TRBJ1-3
D gene: NA
V gene: TRBV7-2
CDR3 DNA: TGTGCCAGCAGCTTAGGGGAGAGCATTGGAAACACCATATATTTT
CDR3 protein: CASSLGESIGNTIYF

clone size: few
J gene: TRBJ2-7
D gene: TRBD2
V gene: TRBV11-2
CDR3 DNA: TGTGCCAGCTTAAGCGGGACCTACGAGCAGTACTTC
CDR3 protein: CASLSGTYEQYF

clone size: few
J gene: TRBJ1-2
D gene: NA
V gene: TRBV6-5
CDR3 DNA: TGTGCCAGCAGTTCCCCTAGGGGCTACACCTTC
CDR3 protein: CASSSPRGYTF

clone size: NA
J gene: TRBJ1-5
D gene: NA
V gene: TRBV7-2
CDR3 DNA: TGTGCCAGCAGCCCCACGAGCGGGGGGAATCAGCCCCAGCATTTT
CDR3 protein: CASSPTSGGNQPQHF

clone size: NA
J gene: TRBJ2-7
D gene: TRBD2
V gene: TRBV6-6
CDR3 DNA: TGTGCCAGCAGTTACTCAGCTGGCGGGAGGACCTACGAGCAGTACTTC
CDR3 protein: CASSYSAGGRTYEQYF

clone size: NA
J gene: TRBJ2-3
D gene: NA
V gene: TRBV27
CDR3 DNA: TGTGCCAGCAGAAGCCCTCGGGGCATACACACAGATACGCAGTATTTT
CDR3 protein: CASRSPRGIHTDTQYF

clone size: NA
J gene: TRBJ2-1
D gene: TRBD2
V gene: TRBV5-8
CDR3 DNA: TGTGCCAGCAGCTCATTAACTAGCGGGAGGGCCTTAGGGGAGCAGTTCTTC
CDR3 protein: CASSSLTSGRALGEQFF

clone size: NA
J gene: TRBJ2-1
D gene: TRBD2
V gene: TRBV6-6
CDR3 DNA: TGTGCCAGCAGCCCGCCGGCGGGAGAAACGAATGAGCAGTTCTTC
CDR3 protein: CASSPPAGETNEQFF

clone size: few
J gene: TRBJ1-1
D gene: NA
V gene: TRBV4-1
CDR3 DNA: TGCGCCAGCAGCCACCCACTAGGACAAGAAGCTTTCTTT
CDR3 protein: CASSHPLGQEAFF

clone size: NA
J gene: TRBJ2-1
D gene: NA
V gene: TRBV4-3
CDR3 DNA: TGCGCCAGCAGCCAAGCCCGGGACGGCTCGCGGGAGCAGTTCTTC
CDR3 protein: CASSQARDGSREQFF

clone size: NA
J gene: TRBJ2-7
D gene: NA
V gene: TRBV2
CDR3 DNA: TGTGCCAGCCACGATTCTGAATTCTACGAGCAGTACTTC
CDR3 protein: CASHDSEFYEQYF